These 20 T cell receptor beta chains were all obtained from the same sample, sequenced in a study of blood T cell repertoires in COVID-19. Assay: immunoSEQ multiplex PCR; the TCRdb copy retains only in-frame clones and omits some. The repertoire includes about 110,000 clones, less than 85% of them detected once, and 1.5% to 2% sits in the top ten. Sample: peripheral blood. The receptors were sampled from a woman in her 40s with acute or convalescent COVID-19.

CDR3 protein: CASTGGGGALYNEQFF. DNA of the CDR3: TGTGCCAGTACGGGTGGCGGGGGGGCTCTCTACAATGAGCAGTTCTTC. The chain has TRBV19 and TRBJ2-1; 9 bases align to TRBD2. Germline-derived CDR1 and CDR2 are LNHDA and SQIVND (reference sequence). The CDR3 extends over 16 amino acids. After removal of 7 bases from V and 3 bases from J, the junction contained 10 bases not matched to a gene.

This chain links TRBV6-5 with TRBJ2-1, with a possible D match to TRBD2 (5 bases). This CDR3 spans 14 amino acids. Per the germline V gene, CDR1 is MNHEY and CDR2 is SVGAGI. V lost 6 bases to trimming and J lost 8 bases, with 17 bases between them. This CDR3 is CASRRGQAGDEQFF. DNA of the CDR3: TGTGCCAGCAGGAGAGGGCAGGCTGGGGATGAGCAGTTCTTC.

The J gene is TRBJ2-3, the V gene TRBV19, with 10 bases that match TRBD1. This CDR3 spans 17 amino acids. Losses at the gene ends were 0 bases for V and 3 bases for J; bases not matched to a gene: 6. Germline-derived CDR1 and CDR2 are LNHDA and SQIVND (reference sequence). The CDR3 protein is CASSIDQPGQGTDTQYF. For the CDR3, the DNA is TGTGCCAGTAGTATAGACCAACCGGGACAGGGGACAGATACGCAGTATTTT.

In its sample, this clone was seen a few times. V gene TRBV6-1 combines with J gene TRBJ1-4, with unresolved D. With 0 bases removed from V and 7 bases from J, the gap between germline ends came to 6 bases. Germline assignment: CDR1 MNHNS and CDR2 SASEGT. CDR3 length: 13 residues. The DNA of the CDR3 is TGTGCCAGCAGTGAAGCGACGGGTGAAAAACTGTTTTTT. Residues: CASSEATGEKLFF.

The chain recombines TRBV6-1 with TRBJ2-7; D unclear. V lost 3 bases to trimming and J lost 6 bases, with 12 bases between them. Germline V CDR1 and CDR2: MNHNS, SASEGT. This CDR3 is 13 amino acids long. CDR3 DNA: TGTGCCAGCAGTGACAGTGGGTCGGGCGAGCAGTACTTC. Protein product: CASSDSGSGEQYF.

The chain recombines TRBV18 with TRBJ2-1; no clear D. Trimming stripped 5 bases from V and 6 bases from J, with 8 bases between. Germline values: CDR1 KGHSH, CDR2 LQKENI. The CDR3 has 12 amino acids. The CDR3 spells CASSINSNEQFF. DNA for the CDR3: TGTGCCAGCTCAATCAATTCCAATGAGCAGTTCTTC. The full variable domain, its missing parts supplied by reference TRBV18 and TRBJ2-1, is NAGVMQNPRHLVRRRGQEARLRCSPMKGHSHVYWYRQLPEEGLKFMVYLQKENIIDESGMPKERFSAEFPKEGPSILRIQQVVRGDSAAYFCASSINSNEQFFGPGTRLTVL.

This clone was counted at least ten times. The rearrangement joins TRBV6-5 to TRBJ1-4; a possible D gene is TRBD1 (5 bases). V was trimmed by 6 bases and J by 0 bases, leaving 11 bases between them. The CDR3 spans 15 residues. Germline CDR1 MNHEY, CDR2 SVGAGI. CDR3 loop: CASSPDSATNEKLFF. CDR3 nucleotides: TGTGCCAGCAGCCCCGACAGTGCAACTAATGAAAAACTGTTTTTT.

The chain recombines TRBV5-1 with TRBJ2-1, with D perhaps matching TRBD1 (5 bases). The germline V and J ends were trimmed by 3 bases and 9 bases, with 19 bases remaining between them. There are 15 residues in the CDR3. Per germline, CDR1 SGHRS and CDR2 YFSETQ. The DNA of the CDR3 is TGCGCCAGCAGCTGGCAGGGTCCTGGTGGCGGTGAGCAGTTCTTC. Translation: CASSWQGPGGGEQFF.

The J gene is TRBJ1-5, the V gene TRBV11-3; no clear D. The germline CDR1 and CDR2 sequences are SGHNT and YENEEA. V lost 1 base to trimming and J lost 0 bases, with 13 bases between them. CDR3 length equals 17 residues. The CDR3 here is CASSLVGRPDSNQPQHF. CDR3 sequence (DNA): TGTGCCAGCAGCTTAGTCGGCAGGCCGGATAGCAATCAGCCCCAGCATTTT.

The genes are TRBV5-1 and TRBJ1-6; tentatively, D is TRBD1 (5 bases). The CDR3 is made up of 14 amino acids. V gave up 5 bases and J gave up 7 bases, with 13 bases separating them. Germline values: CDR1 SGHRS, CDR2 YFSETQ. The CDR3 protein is CASRGAGGNSPLHF. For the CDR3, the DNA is TGCGCCAGCAGGGGCGCCGGGGGAAATTCACCCCTCCACTTT.

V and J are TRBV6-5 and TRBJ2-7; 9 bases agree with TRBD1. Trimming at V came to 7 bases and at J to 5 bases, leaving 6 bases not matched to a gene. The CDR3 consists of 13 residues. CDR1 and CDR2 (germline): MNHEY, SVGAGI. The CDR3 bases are TGTGCCAGCACGAACAGGGGGCGAGACGAGCAGTACTTC. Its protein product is CASTNRGRDEQYF.

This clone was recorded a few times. For the CDR3, the DNA is TGTGCCATCAGTGAGCCGGGACAGGGTGACTATGGCTACACCTTC. Translating it yields CAISEPGQGDYGYTF. This chain links TRBV10-3 with TRBJ1-2; 9 nucleotides line up with TRBD1. Looked up from germline, CDR1 is ENHRY and CDR2 is SYGVKD. The CDR3 runs to 15 residues. Trimming removed 2 bases from V and 3 bases from J; junction bases left unmatched: 4.

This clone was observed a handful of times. CDR3 bases: TGTGCCAGTAGAGGGGGATCGACTGGAAACACCATATATTTT. Encoded protein: CASRGGSTGNTIYF. The rearrangement links TRBV19 to TRBJ1-3; tentatively, D is TRBD1 (6 bases). Germline values: CDR1 LNHDA, CDR2 SQIVND (reference sequence). The length of the CDR3 is 14 residues. V was cut by 6 bases and J by 2 bases, with 11 bases left in between.

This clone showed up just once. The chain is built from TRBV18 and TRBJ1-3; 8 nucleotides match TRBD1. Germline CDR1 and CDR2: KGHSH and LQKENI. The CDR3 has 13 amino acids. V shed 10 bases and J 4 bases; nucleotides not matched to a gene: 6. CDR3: CATLDRGGNTIYF. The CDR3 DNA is TGTGCCACCCTCGACAGGGGAGGAAACACCATATATTTT.

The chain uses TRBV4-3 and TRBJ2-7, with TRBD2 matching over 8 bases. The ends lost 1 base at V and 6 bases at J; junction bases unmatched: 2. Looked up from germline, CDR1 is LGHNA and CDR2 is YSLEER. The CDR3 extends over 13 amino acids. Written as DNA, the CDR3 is TGCGCCAGCAGCCAAGCCGGGACTAGCGAGCAGTACTTC. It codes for CASSQAGTSEQYF.

DNA of the CDR3: TGTGCCAGCTCACCAGTTAGCGGGGGGGATGAGCAGTTCTTC. It codes for CASSPVSGGDEQFF. The chain has TRBV18 and TRBJ2-1; 11 nucleotides align to TRBD2. Germline assignment: CDR1 KGHSH and CDR2 LQKENI. The CDR3 loop spans 14 amino acids. Trimming took 2 bases from V and 8 from J; bases not matched to a gene: 2.

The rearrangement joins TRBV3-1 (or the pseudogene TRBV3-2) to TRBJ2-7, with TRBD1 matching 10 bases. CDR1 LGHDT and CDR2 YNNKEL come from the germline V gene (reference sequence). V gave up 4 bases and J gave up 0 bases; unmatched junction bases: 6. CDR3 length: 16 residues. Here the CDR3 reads CASSPTRQGASYEQYF. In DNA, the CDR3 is TGTGCCAGCAGCCCGACACGACAGGGGGCCTCCTACGAGCAGTACTTC.

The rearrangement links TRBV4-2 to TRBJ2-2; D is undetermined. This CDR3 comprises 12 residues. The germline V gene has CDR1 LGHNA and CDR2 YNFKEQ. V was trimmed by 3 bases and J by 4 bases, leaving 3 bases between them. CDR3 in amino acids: CASSQATGELFF. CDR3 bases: TGTGCCAGCAGCCAGGCCACCGGGGAGCTGTTTTTT.

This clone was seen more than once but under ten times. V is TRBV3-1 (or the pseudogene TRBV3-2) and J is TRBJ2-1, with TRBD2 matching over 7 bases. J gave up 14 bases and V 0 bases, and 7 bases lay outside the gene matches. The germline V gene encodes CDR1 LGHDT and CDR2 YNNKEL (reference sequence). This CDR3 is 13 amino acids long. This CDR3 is CASSQDPGGKKFF. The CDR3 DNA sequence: TGTGCCAGCAGCCAAGATCCCGGGGGGAAGAAGTTCTTC.

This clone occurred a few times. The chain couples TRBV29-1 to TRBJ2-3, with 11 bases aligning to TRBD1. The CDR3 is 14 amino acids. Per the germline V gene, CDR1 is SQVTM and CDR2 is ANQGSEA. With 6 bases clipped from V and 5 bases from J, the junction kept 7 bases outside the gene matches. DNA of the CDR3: TGCAGCGTCCCCGGACAGGGGGCAATAGATACGCAGTATTTT. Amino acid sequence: CSVPGQGAIDTQYF.